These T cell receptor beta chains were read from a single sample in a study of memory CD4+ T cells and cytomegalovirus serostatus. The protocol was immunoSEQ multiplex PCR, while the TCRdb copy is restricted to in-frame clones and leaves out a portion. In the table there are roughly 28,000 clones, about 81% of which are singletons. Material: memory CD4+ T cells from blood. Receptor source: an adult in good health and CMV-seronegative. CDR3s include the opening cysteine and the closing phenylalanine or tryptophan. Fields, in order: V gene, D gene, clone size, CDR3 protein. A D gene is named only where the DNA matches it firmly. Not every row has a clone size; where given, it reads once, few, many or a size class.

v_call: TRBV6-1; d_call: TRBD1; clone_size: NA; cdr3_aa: CASRMRQGAGELFF
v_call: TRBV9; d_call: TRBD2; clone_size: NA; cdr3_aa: CASSAKTSGVQETQYF
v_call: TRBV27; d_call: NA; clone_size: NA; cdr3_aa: CASSLSGARSYGYTF
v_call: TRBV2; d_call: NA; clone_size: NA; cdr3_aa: CASKKEGGTEGNTIYF
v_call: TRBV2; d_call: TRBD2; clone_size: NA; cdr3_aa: CASSERTSGNYEQYF
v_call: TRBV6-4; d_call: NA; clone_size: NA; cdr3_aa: CASSPGWGQPQHF
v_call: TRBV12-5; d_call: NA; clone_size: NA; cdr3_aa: CASGSLPRYNEQFF
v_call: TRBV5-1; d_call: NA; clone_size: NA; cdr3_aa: CASSLVVRQGTDTQYF
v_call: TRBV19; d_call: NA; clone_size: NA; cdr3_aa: CASSTQNSPLHF
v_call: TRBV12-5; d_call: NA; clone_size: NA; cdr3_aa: CASGSSGTRTEAFF
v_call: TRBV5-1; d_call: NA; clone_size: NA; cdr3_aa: CASSFEETQYF
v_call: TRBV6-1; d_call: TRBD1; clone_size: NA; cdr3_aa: CASSEGGTAYGYTF
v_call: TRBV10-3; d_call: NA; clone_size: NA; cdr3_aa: CAISPGTGNTEAFF
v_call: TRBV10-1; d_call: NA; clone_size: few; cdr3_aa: CASSAPGGLGYTF
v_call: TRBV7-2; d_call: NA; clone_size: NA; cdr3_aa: CASSLARGAAGNTIYF
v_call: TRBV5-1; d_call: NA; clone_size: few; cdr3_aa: CASSLDLGGSYTF
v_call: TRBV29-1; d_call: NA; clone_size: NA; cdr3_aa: CSVLRGTEAFF
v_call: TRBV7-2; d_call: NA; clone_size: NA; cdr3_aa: CASSPQGPGRGYTF
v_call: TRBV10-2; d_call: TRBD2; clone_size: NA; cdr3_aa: CASSDRLAGGLIGEQYF
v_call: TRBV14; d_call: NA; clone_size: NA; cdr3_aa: CASSHSARYGYTF
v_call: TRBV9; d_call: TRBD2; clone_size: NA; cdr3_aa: CASSPSPSGAKETQYF
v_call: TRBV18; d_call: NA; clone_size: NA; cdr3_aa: CASSRREGINEQYF
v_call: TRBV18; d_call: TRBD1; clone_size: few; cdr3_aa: CASSPGQGFTGELFF
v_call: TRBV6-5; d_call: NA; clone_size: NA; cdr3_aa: CASSSYTSNYGYTF
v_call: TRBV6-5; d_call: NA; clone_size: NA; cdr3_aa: CASSYSGGRANTEAFF
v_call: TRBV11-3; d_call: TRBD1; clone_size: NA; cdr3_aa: CASSLGTGGIYEQYF
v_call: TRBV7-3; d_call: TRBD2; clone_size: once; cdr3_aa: CASSLSTSAYNEQFF
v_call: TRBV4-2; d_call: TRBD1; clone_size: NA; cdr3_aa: CASSQDFWDREYIHYGYTF
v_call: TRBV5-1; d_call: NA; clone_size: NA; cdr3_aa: CASSSLTGDTEAFF
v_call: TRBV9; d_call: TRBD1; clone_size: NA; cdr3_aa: CASSPGITGDGYTF
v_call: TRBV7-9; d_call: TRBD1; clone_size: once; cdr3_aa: CASSDRGGGTEAFF
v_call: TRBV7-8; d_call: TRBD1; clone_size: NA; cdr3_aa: CASSVDRVFDTQYF
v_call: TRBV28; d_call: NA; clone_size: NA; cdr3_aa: CASQTVYEQYF
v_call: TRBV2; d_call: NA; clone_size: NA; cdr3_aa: CASSDPTARQGTEAFF
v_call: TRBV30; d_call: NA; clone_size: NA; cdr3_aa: CAWSVRVSFWGYTF
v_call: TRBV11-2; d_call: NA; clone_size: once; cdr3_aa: CTSSVKGLSGPGELFF
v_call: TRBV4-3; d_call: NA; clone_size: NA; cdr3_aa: CASSQRGSDTQYF